The present entry profiles one T cell receptor (beta chain) with its context. CDR3 size: 16 residues. The V gene end was trimmed by 6 bases and the J gene end by 2 bases; junction bases not matched to a gene: 12. Germline lookup yields CDR1 MDHEN and CDR2 SYDVKM. This record comes from a study of cytomegalovirus exposure and HLA in healthy donors. About the study: The same platform used for the 500 to 850 first-cohort repertoires was also used for the 90 to 150 validation repertoires, as a later analysis reported.

Using immunoSEQ multiplex PCR, the repertoire was profiled, and TCRdb retains in-frame clones only, with some absent. This table holds under 350,000 clones, 65% to 90% found once. This chain joins TRBV28 and TRBJ2-7, with 8 bases matching TRBD2. This TCR derives from a woman under 30 in good health and CMV-seronegative. Sequenced sample: PBMCs. The CDR3 is CASSSLGGGGTYEQYF. CDR3 sequence (DNA): TGTGCCAGCAGCTCCTTGGGTGGCGGGGGGACCTACGAGCAGTACTTC.